The clone carrying this T cell receptor beta chain was counted ten times or more. Between the trimmed V and J ends, which lost 0 bases and 6 bases, there was a span of 7 bases. The CDR3 runs 12 residues. The V gene's germline CDR1 is DFQATT and CDR2 SNEGSKA (reference sequence). This sample is drawn from a study of T cells after yellow fever vaccination. TCRdb recomputed calls from the 5' RACE reads with MiXCR, one row per CDR3 protein. The top ten clones hold around 20% of a sample with 250,000 or so distinct CDR3 sequences, roughly 3.7% of them seen once. This sample comprised PBMCs, obtained 15 days after the yellow fever booster vaccination. This receptor was taken from a man aged 18 to 29 who received the YFV17D yellow fever vaccine. The V and J genes are TRBV20-1 and TRBJ2-3; D is ambiguous. The CDR3, as DNA: TGCAGTGCTAGAGATCAACTGGATACGCAGTATTTT. Translated: CSARDQLDTQYF.